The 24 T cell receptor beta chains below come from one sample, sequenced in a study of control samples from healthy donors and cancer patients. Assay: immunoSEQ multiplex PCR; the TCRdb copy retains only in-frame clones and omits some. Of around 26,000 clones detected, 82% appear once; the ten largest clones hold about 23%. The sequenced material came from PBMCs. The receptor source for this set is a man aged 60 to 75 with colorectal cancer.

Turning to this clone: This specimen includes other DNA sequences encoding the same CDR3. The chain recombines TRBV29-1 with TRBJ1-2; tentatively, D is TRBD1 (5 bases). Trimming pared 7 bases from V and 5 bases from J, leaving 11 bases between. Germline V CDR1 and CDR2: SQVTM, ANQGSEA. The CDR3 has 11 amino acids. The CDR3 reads CSAGTSYGYTF. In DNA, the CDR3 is TGCAGCGCGGGGACTTCATATGGCTACACCTTC.

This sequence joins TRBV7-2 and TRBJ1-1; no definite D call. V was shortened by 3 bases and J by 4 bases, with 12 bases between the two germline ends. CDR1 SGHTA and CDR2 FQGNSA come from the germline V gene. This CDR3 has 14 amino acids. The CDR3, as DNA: TGTGCCAGCAGCTTGGCCCCCGGGCCCACTGAAGCTTTCTTT. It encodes CASSLAPGPTEAFF.

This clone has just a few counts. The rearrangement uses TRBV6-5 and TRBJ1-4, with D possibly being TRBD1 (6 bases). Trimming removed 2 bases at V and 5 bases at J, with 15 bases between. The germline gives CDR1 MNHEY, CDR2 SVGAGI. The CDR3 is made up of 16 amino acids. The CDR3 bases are TGTGCCAGCAGTTACAGTACAGGGCTTGGAAATGAAAAACTGTTTTTT. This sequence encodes CASSYSTGLGNEKLFF.

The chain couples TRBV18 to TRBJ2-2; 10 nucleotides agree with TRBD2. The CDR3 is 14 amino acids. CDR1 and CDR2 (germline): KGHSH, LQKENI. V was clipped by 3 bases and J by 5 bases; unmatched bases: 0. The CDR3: CASSPGLATGELFF. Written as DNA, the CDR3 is TGTGCCAGCTCACCGGGACTAGCGACCGGGGAGCTGTTTTTT.

In DNA form, the CDR3 reads TGCGCCAGCAGCCCCCAGGGGAGTGGGGACACTGAAGCTTTCTTT. Protein: CASSPQGSGDTEAFF. The chain carries TRBV5-1 and TRBJ1-1; TRBD1 is a possible D gene (6 bases). Germline V gives CDR1 SGHRS, CDR2 YFSETQ. This CDR3 region has 15 residues. V lost 4 bases, J lost 3 bases, and 16 bases lay in between.

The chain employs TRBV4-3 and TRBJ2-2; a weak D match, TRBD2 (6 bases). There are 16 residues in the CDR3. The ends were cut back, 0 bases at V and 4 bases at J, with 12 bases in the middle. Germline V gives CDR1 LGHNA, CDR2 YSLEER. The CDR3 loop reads CASSQEEGTVTGELFF. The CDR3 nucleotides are TGCGCCAGCAGCCAAGAGGAGGGGACGGTCACCGGGGAGCTGTTTTTT.

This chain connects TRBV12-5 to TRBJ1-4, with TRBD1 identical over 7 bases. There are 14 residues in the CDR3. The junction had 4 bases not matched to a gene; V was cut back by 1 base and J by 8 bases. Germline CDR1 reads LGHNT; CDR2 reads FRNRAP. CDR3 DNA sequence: TGTGCTAGTGGTTTGGGACAGGGTACCGAAAAACTGTTTTTT. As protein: CASGLGQGTEKLFF.

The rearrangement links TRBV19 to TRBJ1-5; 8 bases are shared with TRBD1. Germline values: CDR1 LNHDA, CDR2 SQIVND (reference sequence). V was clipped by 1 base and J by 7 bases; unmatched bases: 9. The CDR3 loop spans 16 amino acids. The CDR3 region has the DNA TGTGCCAGTAGTATAGGTCTCGGACAGGGAAGCCAGCCCCAGCATTTT. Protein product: CASSIGLGQGSQPQHF.

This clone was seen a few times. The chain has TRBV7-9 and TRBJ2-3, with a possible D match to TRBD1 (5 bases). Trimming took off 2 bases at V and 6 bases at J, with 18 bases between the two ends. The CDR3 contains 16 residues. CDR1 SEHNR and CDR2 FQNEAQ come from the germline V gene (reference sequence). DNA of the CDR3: TGTGCCAGCAGCTTAAACTTTAGGCAGGGTGCGGATACGCAGTATTTT. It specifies CASSLNFRQGADTQYF.

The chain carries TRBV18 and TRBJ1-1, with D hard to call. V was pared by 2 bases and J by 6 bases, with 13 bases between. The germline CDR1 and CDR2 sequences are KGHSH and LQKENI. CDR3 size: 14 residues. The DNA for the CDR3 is TGTGCCAGCTCACCATATGGAAGCGGCGCTGAAGCTTTCTTT. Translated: CASSPYGSGAEAFF.

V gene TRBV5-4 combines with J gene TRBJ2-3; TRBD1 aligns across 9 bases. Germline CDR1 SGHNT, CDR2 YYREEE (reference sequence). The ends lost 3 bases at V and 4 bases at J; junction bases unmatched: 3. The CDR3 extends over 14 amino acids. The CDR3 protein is CASSWDRAADTQYF. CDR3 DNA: TGTGCCAGCAGCTGGGACAGGGCGGCAGATACGCAGTATTTT. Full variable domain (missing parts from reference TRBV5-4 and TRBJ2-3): ETGVTQSPTHLIKTRGQQVTLRCSSQSGHNTVSWYQQALGQGPQFIFQYYREEENGRGNFPPRFSGLQFPNYSSELNVNALELDDSALYLCASSWDRAADTQYFGPGTRLTVL.

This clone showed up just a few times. In nucleotides, the CDR3 is TGCGCCAGCAGCTTGGAGGCAGGGAATCAGCCCCAGCATTTT. Encoded protein: CASSLEAGNQPQHF. The chain is built from TRBV5-1 and TRBJ1-5, with D possibly matching TRBD1 (5 bases). CDR1 is SGHRS, CDR2 YFSETQ, per germline. Trimming left V 0 bases short and J 4 bases short, with 8 bases between. This CDR3 has 14 residues.

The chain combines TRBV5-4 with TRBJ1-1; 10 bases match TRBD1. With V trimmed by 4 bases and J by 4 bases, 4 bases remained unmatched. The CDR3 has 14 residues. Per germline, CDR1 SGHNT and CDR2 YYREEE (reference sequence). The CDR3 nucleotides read TGTGCCAGCAGCCACCGGGACAGGGGCACTGAAGCTTTCTTT. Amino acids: CASSHRDRGTEAFF.

The CDR3 bases are TGTGCCAGTAGTATAGAAGCCAGGGCGGCCGGGGAGCTGTTTTTT. Its protein is CASSIEARAAGELFF. The rearrangement joins TRBV19 to TRBJ2-2; D perhaps matches TRBD1 (5 bases). The CDR3 spans 15 residues. Trimming shortened V by 0 bases and J by 6 bases, and 11 bases separated the two germline ends. Germline CDR1 LNHDA, CDR2 SQIVND (reference sequence).

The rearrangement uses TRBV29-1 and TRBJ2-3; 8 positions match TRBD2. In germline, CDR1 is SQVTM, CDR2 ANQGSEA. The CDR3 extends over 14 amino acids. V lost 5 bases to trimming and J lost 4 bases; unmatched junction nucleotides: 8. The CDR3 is CSVPGGGSADTQYF. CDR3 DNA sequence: TGCAGCGTTCCGGGGGGGGGAAGCGCAGATACGCAGTATTTT.

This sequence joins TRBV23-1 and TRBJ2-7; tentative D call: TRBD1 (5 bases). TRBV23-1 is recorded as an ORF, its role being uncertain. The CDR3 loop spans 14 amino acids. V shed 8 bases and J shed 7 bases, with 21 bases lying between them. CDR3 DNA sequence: TGCGCCAGCGGGCCCCTTCTTGGGGCGCTTGAGCAGTACGTC. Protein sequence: CASGPLLGALEQYV.

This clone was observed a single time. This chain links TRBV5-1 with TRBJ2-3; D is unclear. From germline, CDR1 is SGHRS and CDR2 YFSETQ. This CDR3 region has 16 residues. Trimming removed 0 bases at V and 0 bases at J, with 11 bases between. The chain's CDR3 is CASSLAPGASTDTQYF. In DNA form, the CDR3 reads TGCGCCAGCAGCTTGGCTCCAGGAGCTAGCACAGATACGCAGTATTTT.

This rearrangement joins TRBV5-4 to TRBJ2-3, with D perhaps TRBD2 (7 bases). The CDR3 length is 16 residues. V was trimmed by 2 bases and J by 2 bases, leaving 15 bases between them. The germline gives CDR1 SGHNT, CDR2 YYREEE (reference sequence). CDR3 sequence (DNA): TGTGCCAGCAGCTTAGATCGGGGGGCATTCACAGATACGCAGTATTTT. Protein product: CASSLDRGAFTDTQYF.

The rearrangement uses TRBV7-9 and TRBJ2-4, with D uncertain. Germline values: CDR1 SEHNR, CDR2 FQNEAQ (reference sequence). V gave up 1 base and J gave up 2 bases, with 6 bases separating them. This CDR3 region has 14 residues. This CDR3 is CASSLEETKNIQYF. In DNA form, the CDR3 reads TGTGCCAGCAGCTTAGAGGAAACCAAAAACATTCAGTACTTC.

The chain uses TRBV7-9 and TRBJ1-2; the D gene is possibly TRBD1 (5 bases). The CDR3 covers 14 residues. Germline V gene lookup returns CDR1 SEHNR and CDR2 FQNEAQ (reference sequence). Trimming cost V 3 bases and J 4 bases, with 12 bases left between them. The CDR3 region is CASSLADQGYGYTF. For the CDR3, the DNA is TGTGCCAGCAGCTTGGCCGATCAGGGCTATGGCTACACCTTC.

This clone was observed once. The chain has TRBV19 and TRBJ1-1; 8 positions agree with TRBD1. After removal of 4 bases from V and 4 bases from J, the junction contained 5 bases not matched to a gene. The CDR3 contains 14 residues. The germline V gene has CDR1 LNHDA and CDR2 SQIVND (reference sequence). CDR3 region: CASSTAGQGTEAFF. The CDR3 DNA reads TGTGCCAGTAGTACCGCAGGACAGGGCACTGAAGCTTTCTTT.

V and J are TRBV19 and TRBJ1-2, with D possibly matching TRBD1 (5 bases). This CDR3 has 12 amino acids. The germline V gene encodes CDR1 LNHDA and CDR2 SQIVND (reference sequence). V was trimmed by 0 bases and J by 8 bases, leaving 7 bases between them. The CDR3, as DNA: TGTGCCAGTAGTATAGAGGGACGCGGCTACACCTTC. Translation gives CASSIEGRGYTF.

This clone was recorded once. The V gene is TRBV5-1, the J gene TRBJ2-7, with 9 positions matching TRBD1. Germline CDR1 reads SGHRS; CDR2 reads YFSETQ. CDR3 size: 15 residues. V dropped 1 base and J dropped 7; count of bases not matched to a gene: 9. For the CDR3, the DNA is TGCGCCAGCAGCTTGCAAGGACAGGGGTTTCAAGAGCAGTACTTC. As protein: CASSLQGQGFQEQYF.

The CDR3: CASSRQGNTEAFF. CDR3 coding DNA: TGCGCCAGCAGCCGACAGGGGAACACTGAAGCTTTCTTT. This chain links TRBV4-3 with TRBJ1-1, with 7 bases identical to TRBD1. Per the germline V gene, CDR1 is LGHNA and CDR2 is YSLEER. With 4 bases clipped from V and 1 base from J, the junction kept 0 bases outside the gene matches. The CDR3 is made up of 13 amino acids.